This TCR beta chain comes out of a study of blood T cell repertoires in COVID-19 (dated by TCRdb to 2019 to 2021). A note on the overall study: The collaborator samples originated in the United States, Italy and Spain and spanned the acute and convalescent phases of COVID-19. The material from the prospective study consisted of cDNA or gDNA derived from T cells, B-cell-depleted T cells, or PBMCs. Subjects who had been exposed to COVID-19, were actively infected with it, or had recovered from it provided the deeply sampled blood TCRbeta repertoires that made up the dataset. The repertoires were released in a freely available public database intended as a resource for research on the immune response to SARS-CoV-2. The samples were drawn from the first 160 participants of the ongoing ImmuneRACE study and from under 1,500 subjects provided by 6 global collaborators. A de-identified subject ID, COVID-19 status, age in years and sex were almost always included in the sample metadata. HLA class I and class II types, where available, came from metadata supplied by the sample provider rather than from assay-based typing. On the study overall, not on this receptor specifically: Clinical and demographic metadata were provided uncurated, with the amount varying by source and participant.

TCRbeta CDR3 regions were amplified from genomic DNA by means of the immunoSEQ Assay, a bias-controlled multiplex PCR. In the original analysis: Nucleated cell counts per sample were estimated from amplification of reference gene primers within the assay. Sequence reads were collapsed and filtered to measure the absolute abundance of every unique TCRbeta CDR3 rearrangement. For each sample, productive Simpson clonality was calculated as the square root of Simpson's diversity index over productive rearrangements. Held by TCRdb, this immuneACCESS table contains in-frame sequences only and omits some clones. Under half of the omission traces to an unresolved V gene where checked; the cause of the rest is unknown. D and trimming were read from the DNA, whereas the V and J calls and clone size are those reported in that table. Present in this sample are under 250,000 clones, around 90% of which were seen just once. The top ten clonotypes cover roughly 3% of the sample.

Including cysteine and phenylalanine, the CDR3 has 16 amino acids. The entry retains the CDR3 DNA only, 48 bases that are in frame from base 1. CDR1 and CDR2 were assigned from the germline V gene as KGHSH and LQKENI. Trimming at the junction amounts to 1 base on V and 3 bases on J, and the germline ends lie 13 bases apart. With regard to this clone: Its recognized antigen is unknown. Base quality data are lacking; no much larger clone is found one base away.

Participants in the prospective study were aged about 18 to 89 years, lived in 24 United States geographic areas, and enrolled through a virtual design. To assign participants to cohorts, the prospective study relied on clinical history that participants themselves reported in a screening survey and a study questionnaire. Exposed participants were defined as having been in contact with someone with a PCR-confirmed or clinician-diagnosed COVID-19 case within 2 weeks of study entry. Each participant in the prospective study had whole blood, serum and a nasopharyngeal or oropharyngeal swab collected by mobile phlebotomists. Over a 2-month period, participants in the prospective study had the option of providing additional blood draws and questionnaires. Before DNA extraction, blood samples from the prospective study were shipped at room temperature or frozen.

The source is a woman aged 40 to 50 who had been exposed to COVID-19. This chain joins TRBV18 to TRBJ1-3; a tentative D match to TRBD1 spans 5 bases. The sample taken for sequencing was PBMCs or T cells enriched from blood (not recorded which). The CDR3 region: CASSPQRGADGNTIYF. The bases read TGTGCCAGCTCACCACAAAGGGGCGCGGATGGAAACACCATATATTTT.